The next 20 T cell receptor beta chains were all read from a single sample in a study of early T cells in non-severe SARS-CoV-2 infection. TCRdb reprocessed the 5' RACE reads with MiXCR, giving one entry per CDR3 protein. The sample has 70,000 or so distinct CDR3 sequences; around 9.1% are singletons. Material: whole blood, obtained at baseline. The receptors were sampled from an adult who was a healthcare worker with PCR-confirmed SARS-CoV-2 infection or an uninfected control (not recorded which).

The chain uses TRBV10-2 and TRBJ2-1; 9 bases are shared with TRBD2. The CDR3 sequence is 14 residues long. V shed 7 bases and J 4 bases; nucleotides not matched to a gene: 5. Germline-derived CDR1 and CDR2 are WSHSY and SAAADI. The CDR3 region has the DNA TGCGCCAGCATCGGAGCGGGGGGTTACAATGAGCAGTTCTTC. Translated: CASIGAGGYNEQFF.

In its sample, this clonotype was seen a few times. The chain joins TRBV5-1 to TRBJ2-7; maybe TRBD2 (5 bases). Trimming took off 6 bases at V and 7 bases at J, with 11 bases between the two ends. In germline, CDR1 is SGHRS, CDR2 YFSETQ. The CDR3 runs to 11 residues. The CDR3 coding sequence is TGCGCCAGCACTGTGGGCGGGGAGCAGTACTTC. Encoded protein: CASTVGGEQYF.

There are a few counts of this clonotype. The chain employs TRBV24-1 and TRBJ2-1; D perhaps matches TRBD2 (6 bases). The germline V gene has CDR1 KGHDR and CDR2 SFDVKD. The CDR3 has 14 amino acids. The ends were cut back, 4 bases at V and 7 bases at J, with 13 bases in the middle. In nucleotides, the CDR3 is TGTGCCACCAGTGACCAGGGACTGGCGAATGAGCAGTTCTTC. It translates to CATSDQGLANEQFF.

The CDR3 here is CATWDGVYNSPLHF. The CDR3 region has the DNA TGTGCCACCTGGGACGGGGTTTATAATTCACCCCTCCACTTT. V and J are TRBV10-3 and TRBJ1-6; possibly TRBD1 for D (5 bases). The germline CDR1 and CDR2 sequences are ENHRY and SYGVKD. V gave up 10 bases and J gave up 4 bases, with 14 bases separating them. The CDR3 covers 14 residues.

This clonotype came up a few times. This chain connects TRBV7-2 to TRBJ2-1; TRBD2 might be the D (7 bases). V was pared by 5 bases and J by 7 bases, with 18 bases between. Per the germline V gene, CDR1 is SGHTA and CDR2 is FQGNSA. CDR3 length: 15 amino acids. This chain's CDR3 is CASSQTGGEGNEQFF. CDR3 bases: TGTGCCAGCAGCCAGACGGGGGGCGAGGGGAATGAGCAGTTCTTC.

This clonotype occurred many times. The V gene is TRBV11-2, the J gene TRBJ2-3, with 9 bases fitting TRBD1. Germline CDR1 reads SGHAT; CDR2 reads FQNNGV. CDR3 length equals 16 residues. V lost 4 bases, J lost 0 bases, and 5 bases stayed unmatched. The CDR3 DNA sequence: TGTGCCAGCAGCTCGCCCGGGACAGGGAGCACAGATACGCAGTATTTT. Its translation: CASSSPGTGSTDTQYF.

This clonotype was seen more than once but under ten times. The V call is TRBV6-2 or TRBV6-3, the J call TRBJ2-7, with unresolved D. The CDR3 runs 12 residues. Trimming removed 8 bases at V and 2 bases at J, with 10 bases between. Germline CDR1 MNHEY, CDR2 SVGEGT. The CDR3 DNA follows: TGTGCCAGCGGAAGATGGACCTACGAGCAGTACTTC. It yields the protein CASGRWTYEQYF.

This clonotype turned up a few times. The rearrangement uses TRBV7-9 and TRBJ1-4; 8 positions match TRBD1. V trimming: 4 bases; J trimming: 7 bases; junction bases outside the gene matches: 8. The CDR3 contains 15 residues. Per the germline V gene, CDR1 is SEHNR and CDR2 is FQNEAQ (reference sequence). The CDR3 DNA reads TGTGCCAGCAGCTACCGGGACAGGCGGGGTGAAAAACTGTTTTTT. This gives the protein CASSYRDRRGEKLFF.

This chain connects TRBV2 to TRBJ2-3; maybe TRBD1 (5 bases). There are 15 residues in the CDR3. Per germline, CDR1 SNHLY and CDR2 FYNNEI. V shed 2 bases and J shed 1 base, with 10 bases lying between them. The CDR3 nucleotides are TGTGCCAGCAGTGAACTGGGGCTGGGCACAGATACGCAGTATTTT. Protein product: CASSELGLGTDTQYF.

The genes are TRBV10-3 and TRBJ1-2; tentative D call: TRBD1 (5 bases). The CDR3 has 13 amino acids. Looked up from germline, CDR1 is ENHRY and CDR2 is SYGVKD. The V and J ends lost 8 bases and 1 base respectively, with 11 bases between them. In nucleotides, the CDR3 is TGTGCCATCCGGGACGGACTTAACTATGGCTACACCTTC. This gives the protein CAIRDGLNYGYTF.

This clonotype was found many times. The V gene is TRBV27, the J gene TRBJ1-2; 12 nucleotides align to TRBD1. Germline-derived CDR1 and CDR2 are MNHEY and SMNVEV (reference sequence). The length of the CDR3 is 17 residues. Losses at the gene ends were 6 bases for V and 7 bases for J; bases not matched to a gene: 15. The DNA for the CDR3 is TGTGCCAGCAGCCCGGGACAGGGGGCACGGAAAAGAGGTGGCTACACCTTC. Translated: CASSPGQGARKRGGYTF.

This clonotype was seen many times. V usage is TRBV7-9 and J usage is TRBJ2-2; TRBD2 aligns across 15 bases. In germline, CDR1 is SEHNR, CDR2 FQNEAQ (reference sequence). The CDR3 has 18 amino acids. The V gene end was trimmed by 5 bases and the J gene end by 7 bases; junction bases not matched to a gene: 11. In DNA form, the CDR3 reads TGTGCCAGCAGCCCCGGACTAGCGGGGGGGCAACGCGGCGGGGAGCTGTTTTTT. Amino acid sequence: CASSPGLAGGQRGGELFF.

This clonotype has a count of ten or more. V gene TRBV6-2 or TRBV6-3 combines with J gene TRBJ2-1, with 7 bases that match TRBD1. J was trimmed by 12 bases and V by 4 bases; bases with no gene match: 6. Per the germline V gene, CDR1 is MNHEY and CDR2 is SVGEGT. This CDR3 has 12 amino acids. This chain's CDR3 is CASSSQGQRQFF. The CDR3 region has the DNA TGTGCCAGCAGTTCCCAGGGACAGAGGCAGTTCTTC.

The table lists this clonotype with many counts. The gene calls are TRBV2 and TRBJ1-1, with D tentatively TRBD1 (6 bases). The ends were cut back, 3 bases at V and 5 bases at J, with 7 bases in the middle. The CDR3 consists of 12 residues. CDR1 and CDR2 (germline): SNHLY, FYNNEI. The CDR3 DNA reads TGTGCCAGCAGTGACAGGGGAACTGAAGCTTTCTTT. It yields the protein CASSDRGTEAFF.

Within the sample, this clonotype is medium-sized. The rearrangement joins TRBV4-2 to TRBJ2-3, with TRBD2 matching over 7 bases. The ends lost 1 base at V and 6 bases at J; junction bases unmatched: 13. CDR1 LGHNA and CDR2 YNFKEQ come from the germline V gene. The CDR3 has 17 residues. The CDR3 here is CASSQVALAAARDTQYF. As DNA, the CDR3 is TGTGCCAGCAGCCAAGTGGCGCTAGCGGCTGCACGCGATACGCAGTATTTT.

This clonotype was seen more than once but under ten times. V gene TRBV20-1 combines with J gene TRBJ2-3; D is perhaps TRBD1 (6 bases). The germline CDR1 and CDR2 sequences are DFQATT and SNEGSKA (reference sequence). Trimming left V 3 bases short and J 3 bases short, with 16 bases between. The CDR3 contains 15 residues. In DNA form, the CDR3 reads TGCAGTGCTAGGGATACAGGGTTAGCGACAGATACGCAGTATTTT. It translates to CSARDTGLATDTQYF.

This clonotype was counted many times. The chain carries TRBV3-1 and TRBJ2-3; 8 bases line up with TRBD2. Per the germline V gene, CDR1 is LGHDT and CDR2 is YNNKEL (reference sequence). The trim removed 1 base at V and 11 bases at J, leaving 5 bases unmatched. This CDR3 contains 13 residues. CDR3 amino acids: CASSQVVGGEQYF. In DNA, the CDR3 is TGTGCCAGCAGCCAAGTGGTCGGGGGGGAGCAGTATTTT.

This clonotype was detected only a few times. The CDR3 sequence is CASSPTGGIAGYEQYF. The DNA for the CDR3 is TGCGCCAGCAGTCCCACCGGCGGGATAGCCGGATACGAGCAGTACTTC. V usage is TRBV5-1 and J usage is TRBJ2-7; maybe TRBD2 (6 bases). Trimming left V 5 bases short and J 4 bases short, with 22 bases between. This CDR3 is built from 16 residues. Germline V gene sequence: CDR1 SGHRS, CDR2 YFSETQ.

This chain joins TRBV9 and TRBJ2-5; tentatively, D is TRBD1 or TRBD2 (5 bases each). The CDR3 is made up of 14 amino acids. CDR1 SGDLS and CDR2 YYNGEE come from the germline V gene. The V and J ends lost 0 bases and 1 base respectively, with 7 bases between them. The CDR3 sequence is CASSVGGTQETQYF. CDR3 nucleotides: TGTGCCAGCAGCGTAGGAGGGACCCAAGAGACCCAGTACTTC.

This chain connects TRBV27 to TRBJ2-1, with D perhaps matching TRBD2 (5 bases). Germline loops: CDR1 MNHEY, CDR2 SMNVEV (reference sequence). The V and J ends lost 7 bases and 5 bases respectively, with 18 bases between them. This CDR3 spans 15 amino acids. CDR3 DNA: TGTGCCAGCAACCGGGCCCGACTACATGACAATGAGCAGTTCTTC. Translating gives CASNRARLHDNEQFF.